This T cell receptor beta chain was identified during a study of graft-versus-host responses after intestinal transplantation. Study-wide points: Early post-transplant falls in HvG clones accompanied the peak levels of circulating GvH clones. Recipient marrow held GvH clones, some first seen in ileum or blood.

Details on this clone: Its antigen remains unidentified.

Libraries were prepared by immunoSEQ multiplex PCR; TCRdb keeps only in-frame clonotypes and omits some of them. The table has 30,000 to 40,000 clones, around 95% seen once. Germline V gives CDR1 WSHSY, CDR2 SAAADI. CDR3 length: 13 residues. V was pared by 4 bases and J by 3 bases, with 7 bases between. This receptor was taken from a human patient who received an intestinal transplant, so some T cells may come from the graft donor. The genes are TRBV10-2 and TRBJ2-1; D possibly corresponds to TRBD1 (5 bases). The specimen comprised PBMCs, sampled 16 days after intestinal transplant. In DNA form, the CDR3 reads TGCGCCAGCAGTGTCCAGGGCTACAATGAGCAGTTCTTC. As protein: CASSVQGYNEQFF.